This record looks at one TCR beta chain sequence and its context. Germline lookup yields CDR1 SGHTS and CDR2 YDEGEE. Trimming shortened V by 0 bases and J by 1 base, and 14 bases separated the two germline ends. This CDR3 comprises 17 residues. Seattle's enrolled individuals joined amid active infection and were then monitored longitudinally. The source of the sample is a study of blood T cell repertoires in COVID-19. The overall study: Samples representing acute and convalescent COVID-19 were sourced from the United States, Italy and Spain.

As originally analysed: Estimated nucleated cell counts came from reference gene primer amplification. Clones were read by immunoSEQ multiplex PCR, and TCRdb kept only the in-frame ones, dropping some. V and J calls and clone size come straight from that table; D and trimming were deduced from the DNA. The sample includes a few hundred thousand clones, around 91% seen only once; the top ten take under 2.5%. V and J are TRBV5-8 and TRBJ1-5, with a possible D match to TRBD1 (6 bases). This sequence was found in a woman in her sixties with COVID-19, enrolled during active disease. Sequencing was performed on peripheral blood. This CDR3 is CASSLAVGALSNQPQHF. The CDR3 DNA reads TGTGCCAGCAGCTTGGCGGTGGGGGCGTTGAGCAATCAGCCCCAGCATTTT.